This T cell receptor beta chain was recovered during a study of Graves' ophthalmopathy and Graves' hyperthyroidism. Study information: Specimen type is peripheral blood, obtained at initial diagnosis before any treatment. Study outcomes and limitations: Ophthalmopathy cases were distinguished from stable hyperthyroidism by a 13-signature model, reaching around 88% sensitivity and 70% to 84% specificity.

RNA transcripts were the source from which TCR beta CDR3 regions were amplified. After a first-round RT-PCR with HTBI primers, a second-round multiplex PCR was run. TCRdb itself ran the multiplex PCR reads through MiXCR, one entry per CDR3 protein. The sample records a few hundred thousand distinct CDR3 sequences, roughly 17% being singletons. This clonotype occurred a few times. Its target is not known. Serum thyroxine and TRAb, along with clinical symptoms, thyroid ultrasound and orbital computed tomography, were what diagnosis relied on. V lost 4 bases to trimming and J lost 3 bases; unmatched junction nucleotides: 4. CDR3 length: 15 amino acids. Germline V gives CDR1 SGDLS, CDR2 YYNGEE.

The sequenced sample was peripheral blood. The TCR comes from an adult woman with stable Graves' hyperthyroidism. The chain has TRBV9 and TRBJ1-6, with 7 bases that match TRBD1. CDR3 sequence (DNA): TGTGCCAGCAGCCCCCGGGACAGCTATAATTCACCCCTCCACTTT. It yields the protein CASSPRDSYNSPLHF.